This is a list of T cell receptor beta chains from one sample in a study of T cells in Graves' hyperthyroidism and ophthalmopathy. TCRdb ran MiXCR on the multiplex PCR reads and lists one entry per CDR3 protein. The data show 250,000 to 300,000 distinct CDR3 sequences, roughly 15% seen once. Source material: blood. The source is a woman in her fifties or sixties with Graves' hyperthyroidism that later progressed to Graves' ophthalmopathy. Both conserved end residues are part of each CDR3. The order of the fields is J gene, V gene, CDR3 protein.

j_call: TRBJ2-1; v_call: TRBV6-2/TRBV6-3; cdr3_aa: CASTQLSGSYNEQFF
j_call: TRBJ2-2; v_call: TRBV5-1; cdr3_aa: CASSLSGTGNTGELFF
j_call: TRBJ1-3; v_call: TRBV20-1; cdr3_aa: CSVARPSGNTIYF
j_call: TRBJ2-3; v_call: TRBV29-1; cdr3_aa: CSQRGVRSTDTQYF
j_call: TRBJ2-3; v_call: TRBV2; cdr3_aa: CASTRLAGAPDTQYF
j_call: TRBJ1-1; v_call: TRBV6-1; cdr3_aa: CASSDGVNTEAFF
j_call: TRBJ2-2; v_call: TRBV12-3/TRBV12-4; cdr3_aa: CASTPSGELFF
j_call: TRBJ1-1; v_call: TRBV19; cdr3_aa: CASRSGQGLMNTEAFF
j_call: TRBJ1-2; v_call: TRBV6-1; cdr3_aa: CASSEGGGEGYTF
j_call: TRBJ1-1; v_call: TRBV12-3/TRBV12-4; cdr3_aa: CASSLSVKAFF
j_call: TRBJ2-5; v_call: TRBV18; cdr3_aa: CASSLDRRQETQYF
j_call: TRBJ1-2; v_call: TRBV5-6; cdr3_aa: CASSYAGLRGYTF
j_call: TRBJ2-7; v_call: TRBV11-2; cdr3_aa: CASSLEGADEQYF
j_call: TRBJ1-1; v_call: TRBV12-3/TRBV12-4; cdr3_aa: CASSTEGAGTEAFF
j_call: TRBJ2-1; v_call: TRBV20-1; cdr3_aa: CSAKALSGSSYNEQFF
j_call: TRBJ1-2; v_call: TRBV10-3; cdr3_aa: CAISEGEGDLRGYTF